The source of this T cell receptor beta chain is a study of blood T cell repertoires in COVID-19. Across the whole study: Specimens from acute and convalescent COVID-19 originated in the United States, Italy and Spain. Nucleic acid was either cDNA or gDNA, and it came from T cells, B-cell-depleted T cells, or PBMCs.

The CDR3 contains 18 residues. Germline CDR1 is LGHDT and CDR2 is YNNKEL (reference sequence). J lost 5 bases, V lost 1 base, and 10 bases had no gene match. In the authors' methods: Reference gene primer amplification yielded estimated nucleated cell counts. TCRdb keeps only in-frame clones here, not all; method: immunoSEQ multiplex PCR. V and J calls and clone size come straight from that table; D and trimming were deduced from the DNA. The sample lists roughly 100,000 clones; 82% were seen once. Sequences were obtained from peripheral blood. The sequence came from a man aged 55 to 69 with acute or convalescent COVID-19. The gene calls are TRBV3-1 (or the pseudogene TRBV3-2) and TRBJ1-6; 8 nucleotides agree with TRBD1. Written as DNA, the CDR3 is TGTGCCAGCAGCCAAGGTTTTACAGGGGGAATTCATAATTCACCCCTCCACTTT. Protein product: CASSQGFTGGIHNSPLHF.